The clone carrying this TCR beta chain has a count of ten or more. The CDR3 regions of TCR beta were amplified from RNA transcripts. RT-PCR in the first round (using the HTBI primer set) targeted the TCR CDR3. TCRdb analysed the multiplex PCR reads with MiXCR anew, one entry per CDR3 protein. Of more than 300,000 distinct CDR3 sequences listed, approximately 17% were seen once; the top ten hold 34%. With V trimmed by 0 bases and J by 5 bases, 8 bases remained unmatched. CDR1 and CDR2 from the germline V gene are SGHAT and FQNNGV. The CDR3 runs to 17 residues. The data originate from a study of T cells in Graves' hyperthyroidism and ophthalmopathy. Not enrolled were patients with uncontrolled infection, other autoimmune disease, pregnancy or lactation. Fresh 10 ml peripheral blood yielded PBMCs.

The chain links TRBV11-2 to TRBJ2-1; TRBD2 agrees at 9 bases. The sample taken for sequencing was blood. The receptor comes from a woman in her 30s with Graves' hyperthyroidism that later progressed to Graves' ophthalmopathy. The CDR3 is CASSLDWREGVDNEQFF. The CDR3, as DNA: TGTGCCAGCAGCTTAGACTGGCGGGAGGGCGTCGACAATGAGCAGTTCTTC.